The rows below give T cell receptor beta chains drawn from one sample of a study of shared clonotypes between healthy human individuals. The protocol was immunoSEQ multiplex PCR, while the TCRdb copy is restricted to in-frame clones and leaves out a portion. The sample records more than 400,000 clones, 95% to 96% being singletons. The sample was naive CD4+ T cells sorted from blood. The receptor set was obtained from a woman in her 30s in good health. CDR3s include the opening cysteine and the closing phenylalanine or tryptophan. The D gene is left open where the match is weak. The size entry is marked missing in some rows and otherwise reads once, few, many or a size class.

abundance	d_gene	j_gene	v_gene	CDR3nt	CDR3aa
once	-	TRBJ1-4	TRBV6-1	TGTGCCAGCAGTGGCCTTTGGGGCCGGGGATCTAATGAAAAACTGTTTTTT	CASSGLWGRGSNEKLFF
-	-	TRBJ2-3	TRBV29-1	TGCAGCGTTGACCGGAACTTGGGAGATACGCAGTATTTT	CSVDRNLGDTQYF
-	TRBD1	TRBJ1-4	TRBV7-9	TGTGCCAGCAGCTTAAGCAGGGGGGAGACAACTAATGAAAAACTGTTTTTT	CASSLSRGETTNEKLFF
-	TRBD1	TRBJ2-7	TRBV5-6	TGTGCCAGCAGCGAGGTGGGACAGAATAACTACGAGCAGTACTTC	CASSEVGQNNYEQYF
-	-	TRBJ2-7	TRBV6-5	TGTGCCAGCAGTTACTCCCGGGGACCCCCCTACGAGCAGTACTTC	CASSYSRGPPYEQYF
-	TRBD1	TRBJ2-2	TRBV27	TGTGCCAGCGGGGCCCGGGACAGGGATGTTGCCGGGGAGCTGTTTTTT	CASGARDRDVAGELFF
-	-	TRBJ2-1	TRBV28	TGTGCCAGCAGTTTTTGGGCCGGAGGTAGACATCAATACAATGAGCAGTTCTTC	CASSFWAGGRHQYNEQFF
once	TRBD1	TRBJ1-4	TRBV27	TGTGCCAGCAGGGGTACAGGGGGCGGAAAACTGTTTTTT	CASRGTGGGKLFF
-	TRBD1	TRBJ1-5	TRBV6-5	TGTGCCAGCAGTCAGACAGGGGGCAATCAGCCCCAGCATTTT	CASSQTGGNQPQHF
-	-	TRBJ1-4	TRBV29-1	TGCAGCGTAAAGACAGCAACTAATGAAAAACTGTTTTTT	CSVKTATNEKLFF
-	-	TRBJ1-1	TRBV6-5	TGTGCCAGCAGTTACACCACAGGGTTGAACACTGAAGCTTTCTTT	CASSYTTGLNTEAFF
-	-	TRBJ2-5	TRBV30	TGTGCCTGGAGTGCCCAAGAGACCCAGTACTTC	CAWSAQETQYF
-	-	TRBJ1-5	TRBV29-1	TGCAGCGTTGTTGGGGGTTCCGGGCAGCCCCAGCATTTT	CSVVGGSGQPQHF
-	-	TRBJ1-3	TRBV11-1	TGTGCCAGCAGCTTAGATGGCCGCACCTCTGGAAACACCATATATTTT	CASSLDGRTSGNTIYF
-	TRBD1	TRBJ1-1	TRBV6-6	TGTGCCAGCAGTTACTCCGGGACAGTCGAAGCTTTCTTT	CASSYSGTVEAFF
once	-	TRBJ1-1	TRBV9	TGTGCCAGCAGCGACAGGGCCGGTACTGAAGCTTTCTTT	CASSDRAGTEAFF
-	TRBD1	TRBJ2-1	TRBV10-3	TGTGCCATCAGACCCCGGGACAGGGCCGATGAGCAGTTCTTC	CAIRPRDRADEQFF